This T cell receptor beta chain was recovered during a study of control samples from healthy donors and cancer patients (dated by TCRdb to the early 2020s). Cut back by 5 bases and 7 bases, the V and J ends lie 7 bases apart. The germline V gene specifies SGHVS as CDR1 and FQNEAQ as CDR2. The CDR3 covers 11 residues, taking in both the cysteine and the phenylalanine. Of all the DNA, just the CDR3 is kept, 33 bases in frame from base 1. Library generation was performed with the immunoSEQ multiplex PCR assay. TCRdb obtained this table from immuneACCESS and retained in-frame rearrangements with V and J assigned. These tables miss some clones; where compared with another copy, unresolved V genes account for less than half of the shortfall, and the remainder is unexplained. The sample records 150,000 to 200,000 clones, almost 90% of which are singletons. The ten largest clones take up about 1.4% of the sample.

Remarks on this clone: Which antigen it targets is not known. The sample holds no much larger clone one base away, and base qualities are not on file.

The clonotype originates from a woman in her fifties or sixties in good health. The sequence is built from TRBV7-8 and TRBJ2-3, with the D gene call left open. The sequenced material came from blood. The bases read TGTGCCAGCAGCCTCTCGAATACGCAGTATTTT. This codes for CASSLSNTQYF.